This is a list of T cell receptor beta chains from one sample in a study of blood T cells in healthy people across ages. A single record per CDR3 protein comes from TCRdb applying MiXCR to the 5' RACE reads. The sample shows 500,000 to 600,000 distinct CDR3 sequences, roughly 29% of them seen only once. The sample comprised blood. These receptors originate from a woman in her 70s in good health. Both conserved end residues are trimmed from each CDR3.

>TRBV7-9|TRBJ2-3
ASSFSGGDLTDTQY
>TRBV18|TRBJ2-5
ASSPLSDSQETQY
>TRBV5-1|TRBJ2-7
ASSPRYSGSTYEQY
>TRBV10-3|-
AISGMSYEQY
>TRBV7-9|TRBJ2-4
ASSLTENIQY
>TRBV20-1|TRBJ1-5
SARDAGQGDQPQH
>TRBV20-1|TRBJ1-2
SARVPSGYGYT
>TRBV6-6|TRBJ2-5
ASRNRQGGQETQY
>TRBV4-1|TRBJ2-7
ASSQTPGLAGLAEQY
>TRBV18|TRBJ2-7
ASSQGTYEQY
>TRBV20-1|TRBJ1-4
SAILTGTGHEKLF
>TRBV18|TRBJ2-5
ASSPFPAGHQETQY
>TRBV7-6|TRBJ2-1
ASSLVQGGEQF
>TRBV5-6|TRBJ1-2
ASSLAYGGQDGYT
>TRBV12-3/TRBV12-4|TRBJ2-7
ASSLAGSNYEQY
>TRBV20-1|TRBJ2-7
SARENRAYEQY
>TRBV20-1|TRBJ2-7
SARDWGANSYEQY
>TRBV11-3|TRBJ2-5
ASSLMGWETQY
>TRBV20-1|TRBJ1-6
SARPKGQGVSPLH
>TRBV5-1|TRBJ2-1
ASSYLPTGGILYNEQF
>TRBV5-1|TRBJ1-1
ASTSGTEAF
>TRBV5-1|TRBJ2-3
ASSPGLADRTDTQY
>TRBV4-3|-
ASSQDGAGSQETQY
>TRBV7-9|TRBJ1-2
ASSLPEDREYHGYT
>TRBV6-6|TRBJ1-1
ASSYPDGGKNTEAF
>TRBV20-1|TRBJ2-3
SARGEGPGDTQY
>TRBV20-1|TRBJ2-5
SAIAQETQY
>TRBV20-1|TRBJ1-2
SAWTGAYGYT
>TRBV7-2|TRBJ1-2
ASSPRSFYGYT
>TRBV12-3/TRBV12-4|TRBJ1-4
ASSLRGGVEKRF
>TRBV5-1|TRBJ1-3
ASSPVSSGNTIY
>TRBV11-3|TRBJ1-3
ASSYRELSGNTIY
>TRBV7-2|TRBJ2-7
ASSPRDFPYEQY
>TRBV18|TRBJ2-7
ASSPDRVEQY
>TRBV12-5|TRBJ2-5
ASGLVPLWTQY
>TRBV7-9|TRBJ1-2
ASSLPGSGGYT
>TRBV5-4|TRBJ2-1
ATRAGDKYNEQF
>TRBV20-1|TRBJ1-4
SARDRRGGEKLF
>TRBV6-6|TRBJ2-7
ASSYPGLEDEQY
>TRBV27|TRBJ1-6
ACTTGTRTSPLH
>TRBV29-1|TRBJ2-3
SVEPSGSDTQY
>TRBV21-1|TRBJ1-2
ASSKTGTANYGYT
>TRBV3-1|TRBJ2-3
ASSQFLADTQY
>TRBV12-3/TRBV12-4|TRBJ1-6
ASSLGWGSYNSPLH
>TRBV14|TRBJ1-6
ASSHRSGQGSPLH
>TRBV5-1|TRBJ1-1
ASSSTRHTEAF
>TRBV28|TRBJ2-2
ASTRPQGVWDTGELF
>TRBV20-1|TRBJ2-3
TGRLAGTRDTQY
>TRBV20-1|TRBJ2-3
SGSIGSSGGDTDTQY
>TRBV6-6|TRBJ1-5
ASSYGGTWQPQH
>TRBV2|TRBJ2-3
ASSEGGGYADTQY
>TRBV12-3/TRBV12-4|TRBJ2-1
ASSLIQGTVNEQF
>TRBV7-2|TRBJ2-1
ASSELGAGGLSSYNEQF
>TRBV20-1|TRBJ2-3
SARVGGRTDTQY
>TRBV5-5|TRBJ1-5
ASSPGGRQPQH
>TRBV2|TRBJ1-5
ASRETGGQH
>TRBV12-3/TRBV12-4|-
ASTRGVGTSFYEQY
>TRBV5-1|TRBJ1-5
ASSVSGGGNQPQH